These 21 T cell receptor beta chains were sequenced from one sample in a study of chronic HIV infection and antiretroviral therapy. TCRdb called the 5' RACE reads again in MiXCR, with one record for every CDR3 protein. The sample lists 39,000 or so distinct CDR3 sequences, 7.5% to 9% seen once, with under 3.5% in the top ten. What was sequenced was peripheral blood. These receptors all come from an adult who had HIV and had not received antiretroviral therapy, or was an uninfected healthy control (not recorded which).

This chain joins TRBV4-3 and TRBJ2-1; 10 positions match TRBD2. Germline lookup yields CDR1 LGHNA and CDR2 YSLEER. V trimming: 4 bases; J trimming: 2 bases; junction bases outside the gene matches: 14. The CDR3 sequence is 19 residues long. The CDR3 DNA reads as TGCGCCAGCAGCCTCTGGGGTCTAGTAGCGGGAGGCGCCTACAATGAGCAGTTCTTC. It is translated as CASSLWGLVAGGAYNEQFF.

The rearrangement joins TRBV6-6 to TRBJ1-1, with 7 bases identical to TRBD1. Germline CDR1 reads MNHNY; CDR2 reads SVGAGI (reference sequence). Trimming at V came to 6 bases and at J to 1 base, leaving 5 bases not matched to a gene. The CDR3 is 14 amino acids. CDR3 sequence (DNA): TGTGCCAGCAGACAGGGACAGAGGAACACTGAAGCTTTCTTT. Protein sequence: CASRQGQRNTEAFF.

Many counts were recorded for this clonotype. The chain links TRBV29-1 to TRBJ2-7; 7 nucleotides line up with TRBD2. The CDR3 contains 12 residues. V trimming: 4 bases; J trimming: 1 base; junction bases outside the gene matches: 1. Germline V gene lookup returns CDR1 SQVTM and CDR2 ANQGSEA. The CDR3 DNA reads as TGCAGCGTTGGGGGGGGTTCCTACGAGCAGTACTTC. It encodes CSVGGGSYEQYF.

This clonotype was found a few times. This chain links TRBV7-9 with TRBJ2-1; D unclear. V dropped 4 bases and J dropped 9 bases, with 7 bases sitting between them. Germline loops: CDR1 SEHNR, CDR2 FQNEAQ (reference sequence). The CDR3 loop spans 11 amino acids. This chain's CDR3 is CASSYSLEQFF. CDR3 coding DNA: TGTGCCAGCAGCTATAGTCTTGAGCAGTTCTTC. Complete variable domain (other parts from reference TRBV7-9 and TRBJ2-1): DTGVSQNPRHKITKRGQNVTFRCDPISEHNRLYWYRQTLGQGPEFLTYFQNEAQLEKSRLLSDRFSAERPKGSFSTLEIQRTEQGDSAMYLCASSYSLEQFFGPGTRLTVL.

This clonotype is categorized as medium-sized. The CDR3 DNA follows: TGTGCCAGCAGCCTCCACACAGATACGCAGTATTTT. As protein: CASSLHTDTQYF. This chain links TRBV7-2 with TRBJ2-3; D not certain. CDR1 is SGHTA and CDR2 is FQGNSA in the germline V gene. The V gene lost 5 bases and the J gene lost 2 bases, with 5 bases spanning the gap. The CDR3 has 12 amino acids.

In this sample, this clonotype turned up a few times. V is TRBV10-3 and J is TRBJ2-3; weak D call: TRBD2 (6 bases). Per the germline V gene, CDR1 is ENHRY and CDR2 is SYGVKD. The germline V and J ends were trimmed by 10 bases and 0 bases, with 8 bases remaining between them. CDR3 length equals 12 residues. Here the CDR3 reads CATEGSTDTQYF. CDR3 DNA: TGTGCCACGGAGGGGAGCACAGATACGCAGTATTTT.

A remark on this clonotype: One base away lies a much larger clone, so this may be a sequencing read error. The chain combines TRBV28 with TRBJ2-1; 9 bases fit TRBD2. V dropped 2 bases and J dropped 2; count of bases not matched to a gene: 4. The length of the CDR3 is 16 residues. Germline V gene data show CDR1 as MDHEN and CDR2 as SYDVKM. The CDR3 nucleotides are TGTGCCAGCAGTTTAGCTAGCGGGAAACCCTACAATGAGCAGTTCTTC. It is translated as CASSLASGKPYNEQFF.

The rearrangement links TRBV20-1 to TRBJ1-5; D is possibly TRBD1 (5 bases). Germline lookup yields CDR1 DFQATT and CDR2 SNEGSKA (reference sequence). The CDR3 consists of 15 residues. The V gene lost 6 bases and the J gene lost 1 base, with 16 bases spanning the gap. The CDR3 nucleotides read TGCAGTGCGCCTGAGGCCCCAGGGAGCAATCAGCCCCAGCATTTT. Translating gives CSAPEAPGSNQPQHF.

This clonotype was counted only a few times. V is TRBV2 and J is TRBJ1-1; D gene uncertain. Germline loops: CDR1 SNHLY, CDR2 FYNNEI. V gave up 1 base and J gave up 1 base, with 7 bases separating them. This CDR3 is built from 14 residues. CDR3 sequence reads: CASSEGRSNTEAFF. DNA for the CDR3: TGTGCCAGCAGTGAAGGCAGGTCGAACACTGAAGCTTTCTTT.

In its sample, this clonotype was seen many times. The V and J genes are TRBV11-2 and TRBJ2-3; D is perhaps TRBD1 or TRBD2 (5 bases each). The germline V gene has CDR1 SGHAT and CDR2 FQNNGV. Trimming cost V 5 bases and J 3 bases, with 9 bases left between them. The CDR3 is made up of 13 amino acids. CDR3 in DNA: TGTGCCAGCAGCAGGGACCGGACAGATACGCAGTATTTT. This gives the protein CASSRDRTDTQYF.

The chain has TRBV27 and TRBJ2-3; D may be TRBD1 or TRBD2 (5 bases each). CDR1 and CDR2 from the germline V gene are MNHEY and SMNVEV (reference sequence). The CDR3 length is 19 residues. V was pared by 3 bases and J by 1 base, with 23 bases between. CDR3 protein: CASSFVRKQGLGGTDTQYF. In nucleotides, the CDR3 is TGTGCCAGCAGTTTTGTTCGGAAACAAGGTCTGGGGGGCACAGATACGCAGTATTTT.

This clonotype was seen repeatedly, ten times or more. The V and J genes are TRBV20-1 and TRBJ2-1; D call uncertain. CDR3 length: 15 amino acids. Per the germline V gene, CDR1 is DFQATT and CDR2 is SNEGSKA (reference sequence). Trimming pared 1 base from V and 2 bases from J, leaving 12 bases between. As DNA, the CDR3 is TGCAGTGCTAGAGGTCCTTTCTCGGCCTACAATGAGCAGTTCTTC. Encoded protein: CSARGPFSAYNEQFF.

Many counts were recorded for this clonotype. V usage is TRBV5-1 and J usage is TRBJ2-7; 8 bases agree with TRBD2. V trimming: 4 bases; J trimming: 7 bases; junction bases outside the gene matches: 13. The CDR3 contains 15 residues. Germline assignment: CDR1 SGHRS and CDR2 YFSETQ. CDR3 in amino acids: CASSREGQGLEEQYF. In DNA form, the CDR3 reads TGCGCCAGCAGCCGTGAGGGCCAGGGACTAGAAGAGCAGTACTTC.

This clonotype was recorded at least ten times. This sequence joins TRBV2 and TRBJ2-3; the D is unclear. Germline lookup yields CDR1 SNHLY and CDR2 FYNNEI. V was pared by 7 bases and J by 6 bases, with 14 bases between. The CDR3 contains 13 residues. The CDR3 here is CASTGNYGDTQYF. The CDR3 DNA is TGTGCCAGCACCGGAAATTATGGGGATACGCAGTATTTT. The full variable domain, its missing parts supplied by reference TRBV2 and TRBJ2-3, is EPEVTQTPSHQVTQMGQEVILRCVPISNHLYFYWYRQILGQKVEFLVSFYNNEISEKSEIFDDQFSVERPDGSNFTLKIRSTKLEDSAMYFCASTGNYGDTQYFGPGTRLTVL.

The chain uses TRBV21-1 and TRBJ2-3; the D call TRBD2 from the table was never checked on the DNA. TRBV21-1 is described as a pseudogene. This CDR3 spans 17 amino acids. The CDR3 here is CASSKDGSSGITDTQYF. In DNA, the CDR3 is TGTGCCAGCAGCAAAGATGGTTCTAGCGGGATCACAGATACGCAGTATTTT.

This clonotype was recorded many times. The rearrangement uses TRBV14 and TRBJ2-4, with 14 bases lining up with TRBD2. The length of the CDR3 is 15 residues. Germline values: CDR1 SGHDN, CDR2 FVKESK. Losses at the gene ends were 2 bases for V and 8 bases for J; bases not matched to a gene: 2. The CDR3 coding sequence is TGTGCCAGCAGCCAACTGACTAGCGGGGGGGACATTCAGTACTTC. Its protein is CASSQLTSGGDIQYF.

This clonotype was observed a few times. V gene TRBV29-1 combines with J gene TRBJ2-1; perhaps TRBD2 as D (6 bases). V dropped 3 bases and J dropped 6 bases, with 18 bases sitting between them. In germline, CDR1 is SQVTM, CDR2 ANQGSEA. CDR3 length: 15 amino acids. The CDR3 region has the DNA TGCAGCGTTGAGATGGGTACGGGAGTAATCAATGAGCAGTTCTTC. Translating it yields CSVEMGTGVINEQFF.

This clonotype was recorded many times. The chain couples TRBV28 to TRBJ2-1, with TRBD2 matching 10 bases. Germline V gives CDR1 MDHEN, CDR2 SYDVKM. J lost 8 bases, V lost 5 bases, and 12 bases had no gene match. The CDR3 runs 16 residues. The CDR3 region has the DNA TGTGCCAGCAGTGGGGCTAGCGGGAGTTTTTCCTATGAGCAGTTCTTC. Encoded protein: CASSGASGSFSYEQFF. The full variable domain, in which reference TRBV28 and TRBJ2-1 provide the parts outside the CDR3, is DVKVTQSSRYLVKRTGEKVFLECVQDMDHENMFWYRQDPGLGLRLIYFSYDVKMKEKGDIPEGYSVSREKKERFSLILESASTNQTSMYLCASSGASGSFSYEQFFGPGTRLTVL.

This clonotype was found many times. This chain connects TRBV28 to TRBJ2-7, with a tentative D call TRBD2 (6 bases). The CDR3 loop spans 15 amino acids. Germline values: CDR1 MDHEN, CDR2 SYDVKM. Trimming took off 6 bases at V and 4 bases at J, with 19 bases between the two ends. CDR3 DNA: TGTGCCAGCAGCCCTCTGACGGGGGAGAGTTACGAGCAGTACTTC. Protein product: CASSPLTGESYEQYF.

This clonotype was seen a few times. The chain is built from TRBV7-2 and TRBJ1-1; D unresolved. Germline CDR1 SGHTA, CDR2 FQGNSA. The CDR3 has 14 amino acids. V shed 5 bases and J shed 1 base, with 11 bases lying between them. The CDR3 is CASSGPPQNTEAFF. The CDR3 DNA follows: TGTGCCAGCAGCGGACCCCCTCAGAACACTGAAGCTTTCTTT.

In this sample, this clonotype turned up a few times. Germline and junction disagree at one end, which may indicate a read error. The gene calls are TRBV15 and TRBJ1-5; perhaps TRBD1 as D (6 bases). The CDR3 covers 14 residues. The V gene's germline CDR1 is LNHNV and CDR2 YYDKDF (reference sequence). CDR3 amino acids: CATSRDRGSQAQHF. CDR3 coding DNA: TGTGCCACCAGCAGAGACAGGGGAAGTCAGGCCCAGCATTTT.